A selection of T cell receptor beta chains follows, all from one sample in a study of naive and memory T cell subsets. TCRdb analysed the UMI-ligation and nested PCR reads with MiXCR anew, one entry per CDR3 protein. This table holds tens of thousands of distinct CDR3 sequences, about 8.2% found once. Material: naive CD8+ T cells from blood. The receptor source for this set is a human donor in good health. The CDR3 runs from the conserved cysteine through the conserved F or W. The D gene is left open where the match is weak. For some rows the clone size is stated as once, few or many, or as a class when expanded; others skip it.

j_call	d_call	clone_size	v_call	cdr3_aa	cdr3_nt
TRBJ2-1	-	many	TRBV10-3	CAISEPSGPSYNEQFF	TGTGCCATCAGTGAGCCCAGCGGGCCTTCCTACAATGAGCAGTTCTTC
TRBJ1-1	-	few	TRBV4-2	CASSQGSVNTEAFF	TGTGCCAGCAGCCAAGGGTCGGTGAACACTGAAGCTTTCTTT
TRBJ2-7	TRBD1	many	TRBV28	CASSYRGRTYEQYF	TGTGCCAGCAGTTACAGGGGAAGGACCTACGAGCAGTACTTC
TRBJ1-1	-	-	TRBV7-9	CASSLFEAFF	TGTGCCAGCAGCTTATTTGAAGCTTTCTTT
TRBJ2-3	-	-	TRBV29-1	CSVELSDLLPDTQYF	TGCAGCGTTGAATTGTCGGACCTTCTCCCAGATACGCAGTATTTT
TRBJ2-7	-	once	TRBV7-8	CASSSVSTGTYEQYF	TGTGCCAGCAGCTCCGTTAGCACAGGTACCTACGAGCAGTACTTC
TRBJ2-3	TRBD2	many	TRBV3-1	CASSRPAGGASTDTQYF	TGTGCCAGCAGCCGTCCCGCGGGGGGCGCTAGCACAGATACGCAGTATTTT
TRBJ2-2	-	many	TRBV2	CASIMNTGELFF	TGTGCCAGCATAATGAACACCGGGGAGCTGTTTTTT
TRBJ2-3	-	-	TRBV4-1	CASSQNSRLGDTQYF	TGCGCCAGCAGCCAGAATAGCAGGTTAGGAGATACGCAGTATTTT
TRBJ2-1	-	few	TRBV4-3	CASSQGGVGGRALYNEQFF	TGCGCCAGCAGCCAAGGAGGCGTGGGCGGCAGGGCACTCTACAATGAGCAGTTCTTC
TRBJ2-7	-	many	TRBV7-9	CASSLRDSYEQYF	TGTGCCAGCAGCTTGCGGGACTCCTACGAGCAGTACTTC
TRBJ1-1	-	few	TRBV27	CASSLYRAVWDTEAFF	TGTGCCAGCAGTTTATACAGGGCAGTTTGGGACACTGAAGCTTTCTTT
TRBJ2-3	-	many	TRBV9	CASSVASPDTQYF	TGTGCCAGCAGCGTAGCCAGCCCAGATACGCAGTATTTT
TRBJ2-1	TRBD2	many	TRBV4-1	CASSQMERTSVFNNEQFF	TGCGCCAGCAGCCAGATGGAGAGGACTAGCGTATTTAACAATGAGCAGTTCTTC
TRBJ1-1	-	few	TRBV27	CASSSGTGYTEAFF	TGTGCCAGCAGTTCCGGGACGGGATACACTGAAGCTTTCTTT
TRBJ2-5	-	many	TRBV11-2	CASSSRGGQQETQYF	TGTGCCAGCAGCTCGAGAGGGGGGCAACAAGAGACCCAGTACTTC
TRBJ2-1	TRBD2	many	TRBV20-1	CSASNLAEYNEQFF	TGCAGTGCTAGTAACCTAGCGGAGTACAATGAGCAGTTCTTC
TRBJ1-1	-	few	TRBV6-5	CASSYRQRNTEAFF	TGTGCCAGCAGTTACCGGCAACGGAACACTGAAGCTTTCTTT
TRBJ2-2	-	-	TRBV23-1	CASLVGYTGELFF	TGCGCCAGCCTAGTGGGGTACACCGGGGAGCTGTTTTTT
TRBJ1-2	-	-	TRBV7-9	CASSLVPNYGYTF	TGTGCCAGCAGCCTGGTTCCGAACTATGGCTACACCTTC
TRBJ2-2	TRBD2	many	TRBV27	CASSSIYLAGRTGELFF	TGTGCCAGCAGTTCCATCTACTTAGCGGGAAGGACCGGGGAGCTGTTTTTT
TRBJ1-1	-	many	TRBV20-1	CSARDYTEAFF	TGCAGTGCTAGAGATTACACTGAAGCTTTCTTT
TRBJ2-1	TRBD2	many	TRBV12-3/TRBV12-4	CASRGLAGNNEQFF	TGTGCCAGCAGGGGACTAGCGGGGAACAATGAGCAGTTCTTC
TRBJ2-1	TRBD2	few	TRBV29-1	CSGGGWLAGGPGENEQFF	TGCAGCGGGGGGGGTTGGCTAGCGGGAGGCCCGGGGGAGAATGAGCAGTTCTTC
TRBJ2-5	TRBD1	few	TRBV7-2	CASIGLVGQGAEETQYF	TGTGCCAGCATAGGCCTAGTCGGACAGGGGGCAGAGGAGACCCAGTACTTC
TRBJ2-7	-	many	TRBV29-1	CSARGVAEGTYEQYF	TGCAGCGCCCGAGGAGTAGCGGAAGGAACCTACGAGCAGTACTTC
TRBJ2-3	-	-	TRBV12-3/TRBV12-4	CASSLLGGIPDTQYF	TGTGCCAGCAGTTTATTGGGCGGGATCCCAGATACGCAGTATTTT
TRBJ2-7	TRBD1	many	TRBV4-1	CASSINRDSSYEQYF	TGCGCCAGCAGCATCAACCGGGACAGCTCCTACGAGCAGTACTTC